Following are 7 T cell receptor beta chains from one sample sequenced in a study of T cell repertoires in cytomegalovirus infection. These receptors lack a known antigen. Each CDR3 protein gets one entry after TCRdb re-called the reads with MiXCR. Among about 920,000 distinct CDR3 sequences listed, around 29% were seen once. This sample comprised cultured CD8+ T cells from PBMCs, obtained from culture after CMV antigen stimulation. The source of these receptors is a human donor in good health (CMV status not recorded). Some clones in this sample may be carry-over from other donors' samples.

CDR3 sequence (DNA): TGTGCCAGTAGTAATTTTCAGGGCTTTAATGAAAAACTGTTTTTT. Its protein product is CASSNFQGFNEKLFF. The gene calls are TRBV19 and TRBJ1-4, with a possible D match to TRBD1 (5 bases). The CDR3 length is 15 residues. Per germline, CDR1 LNHDA and CDR2 SQIVND (reference sequence). V lost 4 bases to trimming and J lost 4 bases, with 13 bases between them.

There are a few counts of this clonotype. The CDR3 sequence: CASSGRQGPQETQYF. The CDR3, as DNA: TGTGCCAGCAGCGGTCGACAGGGGCCCCAAGAGACCCAGTACTTC. The chain combines TRBV5-6 with TRBJ2-5, with TRBD1 identical over 8 bases. V shed 4 bases, J shed 1 base, and the junction held 6 bases outside the gene matches. The CDR3 sequence is 15 residues long. Germline loops: CDR1 SGHDT, CDR2 YYEEEE.

This chain uses TRBV6-5 with TRBJ2-3; 9 nucleotides match TRBD2. The germline CDR1 and CDR2 sequences are MNHEY and SVGAGI. Trimming cost V 5 bases and J 10 bases; bases outside gene matches: 7. This CDR3 has 13 residues. The CDR3 bases are TGTGCCAGCAGTCCTGGGACTAGCAGTGCGCAGTATTTT. Its translation: CASSPGTSSAQYF.

This chain links TRBV6-6 with TRBJ2-1; weak D call: TRBD2 (6 bases). Deletions cut 6 bases from V and 2 bases from J, with 14 bases between. The CDR3 sequence is 15 residues long. Germline lookup yields CDR1 MNHNY and CDR2 SVGAGI (reference sequence). Here the CDR3 DNA reads TGTGCCAGCAGAGATCTCGGGGGTGCCTACAATGAGCAGTTCTTC. This codes for CASRDLGGAYNEQFF.

This sequence joins TRBV6-6 and TRBJ2-7; no definite D call. The CDR3 sequence is 13 residues long. Trimming removed 5 bases from V and 2 bases from J, with 10 bases in between. CDR1 is MNHNY, CDR2 SVGAGI, per germline (reference sequence). CDR3 in amino acids: CASSPTSTYEQYV. The CDR3 DNA sequence: TGTGCCAGCAGTCCGACATCCACCTACGAGCAGTACGTC.

The rearrangement joins TRBV2 to TRBJ1-1; a weak D match, TRBD1 (5 bases). Germline-derived CDR1 and CDR2 are SNHLY and FYNNEI. V was cut by 1 base and J by 3 bases, with 18 bases left in between. The CDR3 sequence is 17 residues long. CDR3 amino acids: CASSEDPPREPDTEAFF. Here the CDR3 DNA reads TGTGCCAGCAGTGAAGACCCTCCCAGGGAACCCGACACTGAAGCTTTCTTT.

The J gene is TRBJ1-2, the V gene TRBV20-1; D is unclear. V was pared by 6 bases and J by 6 bases, with 11 bases between. Germline V gene sequence: CDR1 DFQATT, CDR2 SNEGSKA (reference sequence). The CDR3 totals 11 residues. CDR3 amino acids: CSATREDGYTF. The CDR3 DNA reads as TGCAGTGCAACGAGAGAGGATGGCTACACCTTC.